The sequence of this TCR beta chain was determined in a study of T cell changes during pregnancy in multiple sclerosis. The germline V gene encodes CDR1 SGHRS and CDR2 YFSETQ. V lost 6 bases, J lost 8 bases, and 15 bases stayed unmatched. The CDR3 contains 15 residues. Produced via immunoSEQ multiplex PCR; TCRdb's table is partial and in-frame only. The repertoire has more than 60,000 clones, roughly 90% of them found once; the top ten carry over 1.1%. The material sequenced was peripheral blood, taken in the second trimester of pregnancy. The receptor's source is a female donor with multiple sclerosis, enrolled in a pregnancy study. The gene calls are TRBV5-1 and TRBJ2-7, with 9 bases that match TRBD1. The CDR3 loop is CASTFEGGTGKKQYF. CDR3 DNA: TGCGCCAGCACCTTCGAGGGGGGGACAGGGAAAAAGCAGTACTTC.